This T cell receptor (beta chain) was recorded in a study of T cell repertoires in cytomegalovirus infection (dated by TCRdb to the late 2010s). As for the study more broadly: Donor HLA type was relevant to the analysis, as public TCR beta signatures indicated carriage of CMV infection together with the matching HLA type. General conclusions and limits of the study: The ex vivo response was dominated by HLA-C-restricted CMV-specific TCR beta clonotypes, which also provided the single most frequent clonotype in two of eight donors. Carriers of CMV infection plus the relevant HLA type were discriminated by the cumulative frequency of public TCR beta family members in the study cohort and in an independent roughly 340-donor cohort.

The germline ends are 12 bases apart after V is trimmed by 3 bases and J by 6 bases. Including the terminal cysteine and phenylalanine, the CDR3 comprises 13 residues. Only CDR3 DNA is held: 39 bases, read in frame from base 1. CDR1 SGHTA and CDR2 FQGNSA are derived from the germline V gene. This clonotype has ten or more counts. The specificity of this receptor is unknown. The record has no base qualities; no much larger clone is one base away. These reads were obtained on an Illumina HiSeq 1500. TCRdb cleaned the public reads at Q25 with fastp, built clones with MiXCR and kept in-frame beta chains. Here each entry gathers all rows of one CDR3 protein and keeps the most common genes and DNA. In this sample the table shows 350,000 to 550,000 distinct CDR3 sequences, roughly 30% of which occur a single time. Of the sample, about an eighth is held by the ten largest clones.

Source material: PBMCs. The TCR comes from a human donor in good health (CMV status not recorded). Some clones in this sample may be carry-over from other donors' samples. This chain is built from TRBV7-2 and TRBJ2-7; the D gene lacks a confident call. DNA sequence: TGTGCCAGCAGCTTTGACCATTTAGTCGAGCAGTACTTC. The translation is CASSFDHLVEQYF. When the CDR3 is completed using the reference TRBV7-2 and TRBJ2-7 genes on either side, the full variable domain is GAGVSQSPSNKVTEKGKDVELRCDPISGHTALYWYRQSLGQGLEFLIYFQGNSAPDKSGLPSDRFSAERTGGSVSTLTIQRTQQEDSAVYLCASSFDHLVEQYFGPGTRLTVT.